The text below deals with one T cell receptor (beta chain). A second PCR of roughly 7 to 11 cycles used a sample-barcoded 5' primer and a J-beta primer mix. TCRdb analysed the 5' RACE reads with MiXCR anew, one entry per CDR3 protein. The sample contains fewer than 2,000,000 distinct CDR3 sequences, roughly 32% of which appear only once. Donors were systemically healthy Caucasian individuals from Russia aged about 6 to 95 years. Peripheral blood, about 9.8 milliliters per donor, was collected. Isolating PBMCs gave at least 6 million of these cells per sample. This specimen belongs to a study of blood T cells in healthy people across ages. At the level of the study: Researchers report that template switching captured about one barcoded beta molecule per two T cells.

The clonotype originates from a woman younger than 45 in good health. Sequencing was carried out using blood.

The CDR3 DNA reads TGTGCCTGGAGCATACTTCCGGGACTAGGCCCCAATGAGCAGTTCTTC. Its translation: CAWSILPGLGPNEQFF. This chain connects TRBV30 to TRBJ2-1; 8 positions match TRBD2. The CDR3 extends over 16 amino acids. V shed 3 bases and J 6 bases; nucleotides not matched to a gene: 13. Germline CDR1 is GTSNPN and CDR2 is SVGIG (reference sequence).